This entry is about one T cell receptor beta chain. This CDR3 has 13 amino acids. V was clipped by 3 bases and J by 5 bases, with 9 bases between them. CDR1 and CDR2 from the germline V gene are MNHEY and SMNVEV (reference sequence). These data come from a study of blood T cell repertoires in COVID-19. About the study: The United States, Italy and Spain were the sources of the acute and convalescent COVID-19 samples. PBMCs, B-cell-depleted T cells, or T cells provided the cDNA or gDNA that made up the material.

Original methodology: Amplification of reference gene primers was used by the study to estimate nucleated cell counts. Generated by immunoSEQ multiplex PCR, the TCRdb table keeps only in-frame clones and is missing some. The V and J calls and clone size come from that table; D and trimming were worked out from the DNA. Of about 36,000 clones in the sample, roughly 80% are singletons; the top ten hold about 2.1%. V usage is TRBV27 and J usage is TRBJ2-3, with unresolved D. The sequence derives from a man between 60 and 70 years old with active COVID-19. The sequencing input was peripheral blood. This chain's CDR3 is CASSFRTGDTQYF. The DNA for the CDR3 is TGTGCCAGCAGTTTTAGAACGGGAGATACGCAGTATTTT.